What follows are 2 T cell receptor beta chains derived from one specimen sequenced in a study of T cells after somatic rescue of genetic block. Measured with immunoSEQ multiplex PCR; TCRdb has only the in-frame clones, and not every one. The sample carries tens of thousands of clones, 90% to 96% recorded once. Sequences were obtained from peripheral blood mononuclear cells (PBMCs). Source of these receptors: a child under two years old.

In DNA form, the CDR3 reads TGTGCCAGCAGCGCCGGGACAGGGGGCGAAAAACTGTTTTTT. Translated, it gives CASSAGTGGEKLFF. The genes are TRBV5-4 and TRBJ1-4, with 12 positions matching TRBD1. From germline, CDR1 is SGHNT and CDR2 YYREEE (reference sequence). The CDR3 is 14 amino acids. J lost 8 bases, V lost 4 bases, and 3 bases had no gene match.

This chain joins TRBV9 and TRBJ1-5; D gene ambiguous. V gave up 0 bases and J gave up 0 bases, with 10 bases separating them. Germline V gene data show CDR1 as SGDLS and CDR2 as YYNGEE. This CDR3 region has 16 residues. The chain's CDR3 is CASSVAIRYSNQPQHF. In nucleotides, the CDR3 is TGTGCCAGCAGCGTAGCGATCAGGTATAGCAATCAGCCCCAGCATTTT.